This T cell receptor beta chain stems from a study of molecular identifiers for immune sequencing clone quantification. This clonotype was seen ten or more times. Its cognate antigen is unknown. Each CDR3 protein is one row after TCRdb ran MiXCR on the PCR reads. The data show over 85,000 distinct CDR3 sequences, with 35% seen just once and around a tenth held by the top ten. CDR3 size: 14 residues. V was clipped by 6 bases and J by 0 bases, with 9 bases between them. Looked up from germline, CDR1 is MNHEY and CDR2 is SMNVEV (reference sequence). Study-wide results and limits: In a background of around 970,000 naive cells, spiked Jurkat TCR RNA from one cell was reportedly detectable.

The sequence was obtained from a human donor in good health. Some libraries in this study had Jurkat cell RNA spiked in. The sample consisted of naive CD8+ T cells from blood, with Jurkat cell RNA spiked in. As to subset: FACS-sorted CD8+CD4-CCR7+CD45RA+ naive T cells. The chain is built from TRBV27 and TRBJ1-5; D is undetermined. This chain's CDR3 is CASSPIYSNQPQHF. CDR3 in DNA: TGTGCCAGCAGCCCGATTTATAGCAATCAGCCCCAGCATTTT.